Following are 15 T cell receptor beta chains from one sample sequenced in a study of blood T cell repertoires in COVID-19. Data came from immunoSEQ multiplex PCR; TCRdb stores just in-frame clones and leaves some out. The profile shows a few hundred thousand clones, 75% to 90% of them singletons. Sequenced input: peripheral blood. The receptors were sampled from a woman between 65 and 79 years old with COVID-19, enrolled during active disease.

This chain connects TRBV2 to TRBJ1-6, with D perhaps matching TRBD1 (5 bases). The V gene lost 8 bases and the J gene lost 10 bases, with 15 bases spanning the gap. Germline V gene data show CDR1 as SNHLY and CDR2 as FYNNEI. This CDR3 is built from 13 residues. CDR3 sequence reads: CASHGRGESPLHF. In DNA, the CDR3 is TGTGCCAGCCACGGGAGGGGAGAATCACCCCTCCACTTT.

The chain recombines TRBV24-1 with TRBJ1-5, with 9 bases matching TRBD1. The CDR3 length is 14 residues. Trimming at V came to 5 bases and at J to 5 bases, leaving 3 bases not matched to a gene. Germline V gene data show CDR1 as KGHDR and CDR2 as SFDVKD. CDR3 nucleotides: TGTGCCACCAGTGGCGGGACAGGGTATCAGCCCCAGCATTTT. Protein sequence: CATSGGTGYQPQHF.

The chain has TRBV27 and TRBJ2-5; 12 bases fit TRBD2. The germline V gene encodes CDR1 MNHEY and CDR2 SMNVEV (reference sequence). This CDR3 spans 15 amino acids. V lost 6 bases to trimming and J lost 3 bases; unmatched junction nucleotides: 5. Here the CDR3 DNA reads TGTGCCAGCAGGCGACTAGCGGGGGTGAAAGAGACCCAGTACTTC. The encoded protein is CASRRLAGVKETQYF.

The rearrangement links TRBV15 to TRBJ2-1, with D tentatively TRBD2 (7 bases). The CDR3 has 17 amino acids. Trimming took off 0 bases at V and 0 bases at J, with 12 bases between the two ends. Germline V lookup: CDR1 LNHNV, CDR2 YYDKDF (reference sequence). The CDR3 DNA reads as TGTGCCACCAGCAGAGACCTTAGGGGGGGCTCCTACAATGAGCAGTTCTTC. This codes for CATSRDLRGGSYNEQFF.

The rearrangement uses TRBV6-5 and TRBJ1-4, with 8 bases that match TRBD1. CDR3 length: 15 amino acids. Germline assignment: CDR1 MNHEY and CDR2 SVGAGI. V was pared by 5 bases and J by 10 bases, with 12 bases of the junction left unmatched. CDR3: CASSTHRTGSVKLFF. In DNA form, the CDR3 reads TGTGCCAGCAGTACCCATCGGACAGGGTCGGTAAAACTGTTTTTT.

CDR3 coding DNA: TGTGCCAGCAGCCCCGGGACTAGCGGGGGACTCTACAATGAGCAGTTCTTC. It yields the protein CASSPGTSGGLYNEQFF. V is TRBV7-6 and J is TRBJ2-1; TRBD2 matches 14 bases. The CDR3 is made up of 17 amino acids. Germline CDR1 is SGHVS and CDR2 is FNYEAQ. J lost 3 bases, V lost 5 bases, and 6 bases had no gene match.

This clone showed up just once. The rearrangement uses TRBV29-1 and TRBJ1-2; D possibly corresponds to TRBD1 (5 bases). This CDR3 spans 13 amino acids. Germline V gives CDR1 SQVTM, CDR2 ANQGSEA. V lost 7 bases to trimming and J lost 4 bases, with 16 bases between them. The CDR3 coding sequence is TGCAGCGCCACCGGGACTTTCGCCTATGGCTACACCTTC. This codes for CSATGTFAYGYTF.

This clone was observed a few times. V and J are TRBV4-3 and TRBJ1-2; D perhaps matches TRBD1 (6 bases). V was trimmed by 0 bases and J by 8 bases, leaving 13 bases between them. Germline CDR1 LGHNA, CDR2 YSLEER. CDR3 size: 14 residues. The chain's CDR3 is CASSQDRGAVGYTF. CDR3 coding DNA: TGCGCCAGCAGCCAAGACAGGGGTGCCGTAGGCTACACCTTC.

This rearrangement joins TRBV24-1 to TRBJ2-2; a weak D match, TRBD2 (5 bases). Germline CDR1 and CDR2: KGHDR and SFDVKD. The CDR3 extends over 16 amino acids. Trimming took off 0 bases at V and 7 bases at J, with 14 bases between the two ends. CDR3 loop: CATSDLRAGRGGELFF. The DNA for the CDR3 is TGTGCCACCAGTGATTTGCGGGCAGGCCGGGGCGGGGAGCTGTTTTTT.

The CDR3 region is CASMVAQQGLEEAFF. The CDR3 bases are TGTGCCAGCATGGTGGCACAACAGGGCCTTGAGGAAGCTTTCTTT. This sequence joins TRBV28 and TRBJ1-1; maybe TRBD1 (6 bases). There are 15 residues in the CDR3. The germline V gene has CDR1 MDHEN and CDR2 SYDVKM. V was cut by 7 bases and J by 8 bases, with 23 bases left in between.

V gene TRBV28 combines with J gene TRBJ2-1, with TRBD2 identical over 8 bases. Germline V gene sequence: CDR1 MDHEN, CDR2 SYDVKM. The CDR3 has 16 amino acids. V gave up 5 bases and J gave up 7 bases; unmatched junction bases: 13. The CDR3 bases are TGTGCCAGCAGTCCCCGGGGGGGTCCCACGGGGAATGAGCAGTTCTTC. It specifies CASSPRGGPTGNEQFF.

The chain joins TRBV2 to TRBJ2-7, with D possibly being TRBD1 (5 bases). V was trimmed by 5 bases and J by 6 bases, leaving 17 bases between them. This CDR3 region has 14 residues. Germline-derived CDR1 and CDR2 are SNHLY and FYNNEI. DNA for the CDR3: TGTGCCAGCAGTACCTTACCCGGTACAGGCGAGCAGTACTTC. The encoded protein is CASSTLPGTGEQYF.

The chain uses TRBV2 and TRBJ1-4, with 7 bases aligning to TRBD1. V shed 6 bases and J 7 bases; nucleotides not matched to a gene: 11. CDR3 size: 15 residues. The germline V gene encodes CDR1 SNHLY and CDR2 FYNNEI. This CDR3 reads CASRATTGEGEKLFF. As DNA, the CDR3 is TGTGCCAGCAGGGCCACTACAGGGGAAGGTGAAAAACTGTTTTTT. Looking up the rest from reference TRBV2 and TRBJ1-4 gives the full variable domain: EPEVTQTPSHQVTQMGQEVILRCVPISNHLYFYWYRQILGQKVEFLVSFYNNEISEKSEIFDDQFSVERPDGSNFTLKIRSTKLEDSAMYFCASRATTGEGEKLFFGSGTQLSVL.

The rearrangement joins TRBV24-1 to TRBJ1-1; 9 bases are shared with TRBD1. The CDR3 loop spans 13 amino acids. V gave up 4 bases and J gave up 7 bases; unmatched junction bases: 3. The germline V gene encodes CDR1 KGHDR and CDR2 SFDVKD. The CDR3 sequence is CATSDTDRGEAFF. DNA of the CDR3: TGTGCCACCAGTGACACGGACAGGGGTGAAGCTTTCTTT.

V and J are TRBV2 and TRBJ1-6; D possibly corresponds to TRBD1 (6 bases). Trimming left V 4 bases short and J 7 bases short, with 11 bases between. The CDR3 extends over 14 amino acids. Germline CDR1 is SNHLY and CDR2 is FYNNEI. The CDR3 DNA reads as TGTGCCAGCAGTGTCGACAGGCGGAATTCACCCCTCCACTTT. This encodes CASSVDRRNSPLHF.